These 15 T cell receptor beta chains were all obtained from the same sample, sequenced in a study of T-cell memory formation after mild COVID-19. TCRdb fed the 5' RACE reads into MiXCR, producing one record per CDR3 protein. Here the sample spans approximately 300,000 distinct CDR3 sequences, 15% to 20% being singletons. The sequencing input was PBMCs or a T cell subset sorted from them (not recorded which). All receptors derive from a man aged 18 to 35 who had mild COVID-19 (a few samples of this study predate the infection). Cell type and time point are not known.

The chain uses TRBV6-6 and TRBJ1-2; a weak D match, TRBD1 (5 bases). Germline CDR1 is MNHNY and CDR2 is SVGAGI (reference sequence). The V gene lost 2 bases and the J gene lost 7 bases, with 14 bases spanning the gap. This CDR3 has 14 amino acids. The CDR3 DNA reads as TGTGCCAGCAGTTACCGAAGTGGGGGGTTTGGCTACACCTTC. Translation gives CASSYRSGGFGYTF.

The chain is built from TRBV6-5 and TRBJ1-1; D gene unclear. The germline gives CDR1 MNHEY, CDR2 SVGAGI. Trimming cost V 7 bases and J 5 bases, with 8 bases left between them. There are 11 residues in the CDR3. CDR3 in amino acids: CASMSGTEAFF. The CDR3 DNA reads as TGTGCCAGCATGAGTGGGACTGAAGCTTTCTTT.

This sequence joins TRBV28 and TRBJ2-7, with D maybe TRBD2 (5 bases). The V end lost 6 bases, the J end lost 6 bases, and 12 bases lay between the germline ends. The CDR3 extends over 12 amino acids. The germline V gene has CDR1 MDHEN and CDR2 SYDVKM. The CDR3 here is CASSAGVVEQYV. The CDR3, as DNA: TGTGCCAGCAGCGCCGGGGTTGTCGAGCAGTACGTC.

The rearrangement links TRBV20-1 to TRBJ1-2, with no clear D. Trimming took 3 bases from V and 13 from J, leaving 12 bases between them. Per the germline V gene, CDR1 is DFQATT and CDR2 is SNEGSKA (reference sequence). The CDR3 is 10 residues long. As DNA, the CDR3 is TGCAGTGCTAGTGGATACTTACCCACCTTC. The encoded protein is CSASGYLPTF.

This clonotype was recorded at least ten times. The CDR3 region has the DNA TGCAGTGCTAGACCGAAGGGACTCCATCTACTCTATGGCTACACCTTC. Translation gives CSARPKGLHLLYGYTF. V gene TRBV20-1 combines with J gene TRBJ1-2, with D maybe TRBD1 (5 bases). The germline CDR1 and CDR2 sequences are DFQATT and SNEGSKA (reference sequence). The CDR3 length is 16 residues. V dropped 2 bases and J dropped 4 bases, with 20 bases sitting between them.

This clonotype appeared a few times. The chain links TRBV29-1 to TRBJ2-1; 11 bases agree with TRBD1. This CDR3 is built from 12 residues. The germline gives CDR1 SQVTM, CDR2 ANQGSEA. V was clipped by 4 bases and J by 9 bases; unmatched bases: 2. In DNA, the CDR3 is TGCAGCGTTGGGACAGGGGGCACTGAGCAGTTCTTC. Amino acids: CSVGTGGTEQFF.

This clonotype was seen more than once but under ten times. The chain recombines TRBV9 with TRBJ2-1; D is perhaps TRBD2 (6 bases). CDR3 size: 13 residues. Germline assignment: CDR1 SGDLS and CDR2 YYNGEE. Between the trimmed V and J ends, which lost 6 bases and 12 bases, there was a span of 19 bases. CDR3 sequence reads: CASNEEGNRGQFF. In DNA form, the CDR3 reads TGTGCCAGCAACGAGGAGGGGAATCGTGGGCAGTTCTTC. Based on the CDR3 plus reference TRBV9 and TRBJ2-1, the full variable domain is DSGVTQTPKHLITATGQRVTLRCSPRSGDLSVYWYQQSLDQGLQFLIQYYNGEERAKGNILERFSAQQFPDLHSELNLSSLELGDSALYFCASNEEGNRGQFFGPGTRLTVL.

The rearrangement links TRBV9 to TRBJ1-2; D possibly corresponds to TRBD1 (5 bases). The germline V gene encodes CDR1 SGDLS and CDR2 YYNGEE. V was trimmed by 3 bases and J by 8 bases, leaving 11 bases between them. The CDR3 sequence is 12 residues long. The CDR3 reads CASSAGPRGYTF. CDR3 in DNA: TGTGCCAGCAGCGCGGGACCCCGGGGCTACACCTTC.

This clonotype has more than one count but fewer than ten. The rearrangement links TRBV6-5 to TRBJ1-2; D is perhaps TRBD1 (6 bases). The CDR3 is 14 amino acids. Trimming shortened V by 6 bases and J by 4 bases, and 15 bases separated the two germline ends. Germline loops: CDR1 MNHEY, CDR2 SVGAGI. CDR3 residues: CASRAHTGIYGYTF. CDR3 coding DNA: TGTGCCAGCAGGGCCCATACAGGGATCTATGGCTACACCTTC.

This clonotype was counted a few times. The rearrangement joins TRBV20-1 to TRBJ2-3; D uncertain. From germline, CDR1 is DFQATT and CDR2 SNEGSKA (reference sequence). The ends were cut back, 1 base at V and 6 bases at J, with 14 bases in the middle. CDR3 length equals 14 residues. The DNA for the CDR3 is TGCAGTGCTAGAGCTATGACCCGGGCGGATACGCAGTATTTT. Its protein product is CSARAMTRADTQYF.

The table lists this clonotype with many counts. The chain joins TRBV5-1 to TRBJ2-2, with a possible D match to TRBD1 (5 bases). Trimming pared 2 bases from V and 6 bases from J, leaving 14 bases between. Germline V gene sequence: CDR1 SGHRS, CDR2 YFSETQ. The CDR3 consists of 15 residues. In nucleotides, the CDR3 is TGCGCCAGCAGCTTCTCTTTGGTACAGGCCGGGGAGCTGTTTTTT. It translates to CASSFSLVQAGELFF.

This clonotype was seen more than once but under ten times. The chain has TRBV6-2 or TRBV6-3 and TRBJ2-1; D perhaps matches TRBD1 (5 bases). The CDR3 has 14 amino acids. Germline assignment: CDR1 MNHEY and CDR2 SVGEGT. V lost 2 bases, J lost 0 bases, and 5 bases lay in between. CDR3 loop: CASSYRGSYNEQFF. The CDR3 DNA follows: TGTGCCAGCAGTTACAGGGGCTCCTACAATGAGCAGTTCTTC.

The sample holds a few counts of this clonotype. The chain carries TRBV4-1 and TRBJ2-7; TRBD1 matches at 7 bases. The germline gives CDR1 MGHRA, CDR2 YSYEKL. The CDR3 totals 17 residues. V trimming: 0 bases; J trimming: 7 bases; junction bases outside the gene matches: 15. The CDR3 bases are TGCGCCAGCAGCCAAGATTCCTGTCGAGAGGGGGCAGAGGAGCAGTACGTC. Translation gives CASSQDSCREGAEEQYV.

This clonotype was detected a few times. The chain links TRBV7-9 to TRBJ2-6; no clear D gene. The CDR3 consists of 15 residues. The V end was cut by 1 base, the J end by 0 bases, with 4 bases between. Germline V gene sequence: CDR1 SEHNR, CDR2 FQNEAQ (reference sequence). The CDR3 loop reads CASSLVPSGANVLTF. The DNA for the CDR3 is TGTGCCAGCAGCTTAGTACCCTCTGGGGCCAACGTCCTGACTTTC.

This clonotype was found a few times. The chain employs TRBV5-6 and TRBJ2-1; D gene unclear. Germline CDR1 reads SGHDT; CDR2 reads YYEEEE. V was cut by 5 bases and J by 12 bases, with 12 bases left in between. The CDR3 totals 11 residues. The CDR3 coding sequence is TGTGCCAGCAGTCTGGAAGTAGCGCAGTTCTTC. Its translation: CASSLEVAQFF.